Listed below are T cell receptor beta chains from one sample, sequenced in a study of T cells in Graves' hyperthyroidism and ophthalmopathy. TCRdb reprocessed the multiplex PCR reads with MiXCR, giving one entry per CDR3 protein. The profile shows about 640,000 distinct CDR3 sequences, less than 45% of them singletons. The sequenced sample consisted of peripheral blood or thyroid tissue (not recorded which). The receptors originated from an adult man with Graves' disease, either hyperthyroidism or ophthalmopathy (not recorded which). CDR3s include the opening cysteine and the closing phenylalanine or tryptophan. D genes are given only for firm matches. The listing skips clone size in some rows; elsewhere it reads once, few, many or a size class.

V gene: TRBV10-3; D gene: .; J gene: TRBJ1-1; clone size: few; CDR3 protein: CASSPTWGGNTEAFF; CDR3 DNA: TGTGCCAGCAGCCCTACTTGGGGCGGGAACACTGAAGCTTTCTTT
V gene: TRBV5-1; D gene: .; J gene: TRBJ1-2; clone size: few; CDR3 protein: CASSLLGLGYGYTF; CDR3 DNA: TGCGCCAGCAGCTTGTTAGGCCTCGGCTATGGCTACACCTTC
V gene: TRBV7-9; D gene: .; J gene: TRBJ1-1; clone size: .; CDR3 protein: CASSPETGFTEAFF; CDR3 DNA: TGTGCCAGCAGCCCGGAGACAGGATTCACTGAAGCTTTCTTT
V gene: TRBV20-1; D gene: .; J gene: TRBJ2-5; clone size: .; CDR3 protein: CSATEDYFQETQYF; CDR3 DNA: TGCAGTGCTACGGAGGACTACTTCCAAGAGACCCAGTACTTC
V gene: TRBV7-9; D gene: .; J gene: TRBJ1-2; clone size: many; CDR3 protein: CASSLRGDYGYTF; CDR3 DNA: TGTGCCAGCAGTTTGAGGGGGGACTATGGCTACACCTTC
V gene: TRBV24-1; D gene: .; J gene: TRBJ1-5; clone size: many; CDR3 protein: CATSDWGQETQHF; CDR3 DNA: TGTGCCACCAGTGATTGGGGGCAAGAGACCCAGCATTTT
V gene: TRBV11-2; D gene: TRBD2; J gene: TRBJ2-3; clone size: .; CDR3 protein: CASSLELAGWGTDTQYF; CDR3 DNA: TGTGCCAGCAGCTTAGAGCTAGCGGGGTGGGGCACAGATACGCAGTATTTT
V gene: TRBV5-1; D gene: TRBD1; J gene: TRBJ2-7; clone size: .; CDR3 protein: CASSLDRTGSYEQYF; CDR3 DNA: TGCGCCAGCAGCTTGGATAGGACAGGGTCCTACGAGCAGTACTTC
V gene: TRBV15; D gene: .; J gene: TRBJ1-2; clone size: .; CDR3 protein: CATSRGWGAGGYTF; CDR3 DNA: TGTGCCACCAGCAGAGGCTGGGGGGCTGGTGGCTACACCTTC
V gene: TRBV20-1; D gene: .; J gene: TRBJ2-7; clone size: .; CDR3 protein: CSAIGAGTTYEQYF; CDR3 DNA: TGCAGTGCCATAGGGGCAGGGACGACCTACGAGCAGTACTTC
V gene: TRBV9; D gene: .; J gene: TRBJ1-1; clone size: .; CDR3 protein: CASSLGAVMNTEAFF; CDR3 DNA: TGTGCCAGCAGCTTGGGGGCAGTGATGAACACTGAAGCTTTCTTT
V gene: TRBV10-1; D gene: .; J gene: TRBJ1-1; clone size: many; CDR3 protein: CASSESRATEAFF; CDR3 DNA: TGCGCCAGCAGTGAGTCTCGGGCAACTGAAGCTTTCTTT
V gene: TRBV5-1; D gene: TRBD1; J gene: TRBJ2-7; clone size: .; CDR3 protein: CASSRDRGIDEQYF; CDR3 DNA: TGCGCCAGCAGCAGAGACAGGGGGATAGACGAGCAGTACTTC
V gene: TRBV7-9; D gene: TRBD1; J gene: TRBJ1-1; clone size: many; CDR3 protein: CASSSRQGRGTEAFF; CDR3 DNA: TGTGCCAGCAGCTCCCGACAGGGGCGTGGCACTGAAGCTTTCTTT
V gene: TRBV6-6; D gene: .; J gene: TRBJ2-7; clone size: .; CDR3 protein: CASSYSTGRREQYF; CDR3 DNA: TGTGCCAGCAGTTACTCGACAGGACGTCGCGAGCAGTACTTC
V gene: TRBV2; D gene: TRBD1; J gene: TRBJ1-2; clone size: .; CDR3 protein: CASSPPTGSHGYTF; CDR3 DNA: TGTGCCAGCAGTCCCCCGACAGGGAGCCATGGCTACACCTTC
V gene: TRBV20-1; D gene: .; J gene: TRBJ2-7; clone size: .; CDR3 protein: CSASLGGYEQYF; CDR3 DNA: TGCAGTGCTAGTTTGGGTGGGTACGAGCAGTACTTC
V gene: TRBV7-9; D gene: TRBD2; J gene: TRBJ2-5; clone size: .; CDR3 protein: CASYVVAGGLETQYF; CDR3 DNA: TGTGCCAGTTACGTCGTAGCGGGAGGGCTTGAGACCCAGTACTTC
V gene: TRBV10-3; D gene: .; J gene: TRBJ1-1; clone size: .; CDR3 protein: CAINLGGTTEAFF; CDR3 DNA: TGTGCCATCAACTTGGGAGGGACCACTGAAGCTTTCTTT
V gene: TRBV2; D gene: TRBD1; J gene: TRBJ2-5; clone size: .; CDR3 protein: CASNAGTGDETQYF; CDR3 DNA: TGTGCCAGCAACGCCGGGACAGGGGATGAGACCCAGTACTTC
V gene: TRBV7-1; D gene: TRBD1; J gene: TRBJ1-2; clone size: .; CDR3 protein: CASSVVLDRGPLYGYTF; CDR3 DNA: TGTGCCAGCAGCGTGGTACTCGACAGGGGGCCTTTGTACGGCTACACCTTC
V gene: TRBV20-1; D gene: TRBD1; J gene: TRBJ1-2; clone size: .; CDR3 protein: CSAWDSKIYYGYTF; CDR3 DNA: TGCAGTGCTTGGGACAGCAAAATCTACTATGGCTACACCTTC
V gene: TRBV25-1; D gene: .; J gene: TRBJ1-2; clone size: .; CDR3 protein: CASSEGRLAGEGYTF; CDR3 DNA: TGTGCCAGCAGTGAAGGGCGTTTGGCAGGGGAGGGCTACACCTTC
V gene: TRBV20-1; D gene: TRBD1; J gene: TRBJ2-7; clone size: many; CDR3 protein: CSATRTGRGYEQYF; CDR3 DNA: TGCAGTGCTACCCGGACAGGGAGAGGCTACGAGCAGTACTTC
V gene: TRBV24-1; D gene: .; J gene: TRBJ1-5; clone size: few; CDR3 protein: CASSYRQFNQPQHF; CDR3 DNA: TGTGCCAGCAGTTACAGACAGTTCAATCAGCCCCAGCATTTT
V gene: TRBV19; D gene: .; J gene: TRBJ1-5; clone size: many; CDR3 protein: CASSIMLARGNQPQHF; CDR3 DNA: TGTGCCAGTAGTATTATGTTGGCCAGGGGCAATCAGCCCCAGCATTTT
V gene: TRBV29-1; D gene: TRBD1; J gene: TRBJ1-1; clone size: few; CDR3 protein: CSVVGAGGQGEAFF; CDR3 DNA: TGCAGCGTTGTTGGGGCGGGGGGACAGGGTGAAGCTTTCTTT
V gene: TRBV9; D gene: .; J gene: TRBJ1-3; clone size: .; CDR3 protein: CASSVAGSRNTIYF; CDR3 DNA: TGTGCCAGCAGCGTAGCAGGCAGCAGAAACACCATATATTTT
V gene: TRBV7-9; D gene: .; J gene: TRBJ2-5; clone size: .; CDR3 protein: CASSISTGQRETQYF; CDR3 DNA: TGTGCCAGCAGCATTTCGACGGGGCAGCGGGAGACCCAGTACTTC
V gene: TRBV11-1; D gene: .; J gene: TRBJ1-5; clone size: once; CDR3 protein: CASSLRTVNQPQHF; CDR3 DNA: TGTGCCAGCAGCTTGAGGACAGTCAATCAGCCCCAGCATTTT
V gene: TRBV25-1; D gene: .; J gene: TRBJ1-5; clone size: .; CDR3 protein: CASSLILAFDNQPQHF; CDR3 DNA: TGTGCCAGCAGTTTGATCCTCGCCTTCGACAATCAGCCCCAGCATTTT
V gene: TRBV5-1; D gene: .; J gene: TRBJ1-1; clone size: once; CDR3 protein: CASSQESLSNTEAFF; CDR3 DNA: TGCGCCAGCAGCCAAGAGTCACTATCGAACACTGAAGCTTTCTTT
V gene: TRBV7-2; D gene: TRBD2; J gene: TRBJ2-7; clone size: .; CDR3 protein: CASSVSSGGIGYEQYF; CDR3 DNA: TGTGCCAGCAGCGTCTCTAGCGGGGGGATCGGGTACGAGCAGTACTTC
V gene: TRBV10-3; D gene: .; J gene: TRBJ1-2; clone size: few; CDR3 protein: CASSQDGYTF; CDR3 DNA: TGTGCCAGCTCTCAGGATGGCTACACCTTC
V gene: TRBV6-5; D gene: TRBD2; J gene: TRBJ2-7; clone size: .; CDR3 protein: CASTSLAGDEQYF; CDR3 DNA: TGTGCCAGCACTTCGCTAGCGGGAGACGAGCAGTACTTC
V gene: TRBV7-9; D gene: TRBD1; J gene: TRBJ1-2; clone size: few; CDR3 protein: CASSRDREDYGYTF; CDR3 DNA: TGCGCCAGCAGCCGAGACAGGGAAGACTATGGCTACACCTTC
V gene: TRBV11-2; D gene: .; J gene: TRBJ1-3; clone size: many; CDR3 protein: CASSRVNSGNTIYF; CDR3 DNA: TGTGCCAGCAGCCGCGTGAACTCTGGAAACACCATATATTTT
V gene: TRBV12-3/TRBV12-4; D gene: .; J gene: TRBJ1-2; clone size: many; CDR3 protein: CASTVGYGYTF; CDR3 DNA: TGTGCCAGCACGGTAGGGTATGGCTACACCTTC